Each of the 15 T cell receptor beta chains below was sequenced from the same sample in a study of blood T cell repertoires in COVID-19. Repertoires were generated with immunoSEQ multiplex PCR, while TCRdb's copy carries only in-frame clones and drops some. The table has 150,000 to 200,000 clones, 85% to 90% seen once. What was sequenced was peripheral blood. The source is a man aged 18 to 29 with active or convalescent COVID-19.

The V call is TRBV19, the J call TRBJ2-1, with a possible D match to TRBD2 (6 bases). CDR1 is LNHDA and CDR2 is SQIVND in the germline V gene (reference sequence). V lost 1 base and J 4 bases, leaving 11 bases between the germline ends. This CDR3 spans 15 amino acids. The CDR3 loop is CASSIVSGLYNEQFF. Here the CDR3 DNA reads TGTGCCAGTAGTATAGTTAGCGGCCTATACAATGAGCAGTTCTTC.

In DNA, the CDR3 is TGTGCCAGCAGTTTTAGGAGGGAGACTGAAGCTTTCTTT. Translating it yields CASSFRRETEAFF. V and J are TRBV27 and TRBJ1-1; D gene uncertain. Germline lookup yields CDR1 MNHEY and CDR2 SMNVEV (reference sequence). V shed 3 bases and J shed 5 bases, with 10 bases lying between them. The CDR3 sequence is 13 residues long.

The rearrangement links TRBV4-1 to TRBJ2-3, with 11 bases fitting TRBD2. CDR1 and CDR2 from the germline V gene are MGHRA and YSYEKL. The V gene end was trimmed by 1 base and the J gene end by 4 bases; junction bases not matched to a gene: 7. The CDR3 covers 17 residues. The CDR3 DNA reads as TGCGCCAGCAGCCAAGCGACACTAGCGGGAGCATCAGATACGCAGTATTTT. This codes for CASSQATLAGASDTQYF.

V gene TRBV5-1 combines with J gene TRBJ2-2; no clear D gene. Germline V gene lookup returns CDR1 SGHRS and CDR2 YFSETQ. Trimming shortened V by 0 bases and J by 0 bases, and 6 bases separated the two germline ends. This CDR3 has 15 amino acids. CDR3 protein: CASSLVETNTGELFF. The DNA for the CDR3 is TGCGCCAGCAGCTTGGTAGAGACGAACACCGGGGAGCTGTTTTTT.

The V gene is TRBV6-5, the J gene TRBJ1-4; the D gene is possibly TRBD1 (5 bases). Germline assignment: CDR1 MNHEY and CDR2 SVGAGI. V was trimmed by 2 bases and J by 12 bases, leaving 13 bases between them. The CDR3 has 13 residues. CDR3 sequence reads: CASSYGSSGELFF. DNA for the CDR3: TGTGCCAGCAGTTACGGGTCCTCGGGGGAACTGTTTTTT.

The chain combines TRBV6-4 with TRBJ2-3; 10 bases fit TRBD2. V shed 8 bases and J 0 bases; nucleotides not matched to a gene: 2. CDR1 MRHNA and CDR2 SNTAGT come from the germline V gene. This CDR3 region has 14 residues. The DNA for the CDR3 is TGTGCCAGCTCGACTAGCGGGAGCACAGATACGCAGTATTTT. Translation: CASSTSGSTDTQYF.

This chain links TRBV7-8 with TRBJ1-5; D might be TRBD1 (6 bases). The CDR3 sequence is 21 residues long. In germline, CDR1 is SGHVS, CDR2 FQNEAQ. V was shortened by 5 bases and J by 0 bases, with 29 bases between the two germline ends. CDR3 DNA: TGTGCCAGCAGCCTCGACTATGCCTGGGGCAGGGGATTTGATAGCAATCAGCCCCAGCATTTT. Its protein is CASSLDYAWGRGFDSNQPQHF.

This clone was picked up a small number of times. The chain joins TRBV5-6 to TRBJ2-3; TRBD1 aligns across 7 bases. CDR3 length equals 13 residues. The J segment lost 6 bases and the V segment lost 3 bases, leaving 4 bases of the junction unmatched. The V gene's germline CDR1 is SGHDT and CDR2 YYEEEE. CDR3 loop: CASSWDSRDTQYF. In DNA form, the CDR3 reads TGTGCCAGCAGCTGGGACAGTCGCGATACGCAGTATTTT.

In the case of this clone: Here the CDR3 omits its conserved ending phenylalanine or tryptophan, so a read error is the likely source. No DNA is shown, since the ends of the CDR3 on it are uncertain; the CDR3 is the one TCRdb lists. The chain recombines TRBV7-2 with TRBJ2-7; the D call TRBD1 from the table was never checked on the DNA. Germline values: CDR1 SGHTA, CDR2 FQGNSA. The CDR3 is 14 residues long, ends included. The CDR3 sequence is CASSQQGQGLPFAL.

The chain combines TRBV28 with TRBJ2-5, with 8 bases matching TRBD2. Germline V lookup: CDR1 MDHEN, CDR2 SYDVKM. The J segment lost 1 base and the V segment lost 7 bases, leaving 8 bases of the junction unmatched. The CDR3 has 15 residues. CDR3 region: CASIPGGDFQETQYF. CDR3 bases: TGTGCCAGCATTCCGGGGGGGGACTTCCAAGAGACCCAGTACTTC.

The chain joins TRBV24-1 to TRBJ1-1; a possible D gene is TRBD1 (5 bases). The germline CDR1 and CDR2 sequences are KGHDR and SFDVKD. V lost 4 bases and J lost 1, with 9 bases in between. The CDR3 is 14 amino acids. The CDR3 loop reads CATSEGQGNTEAFF. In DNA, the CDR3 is TGTGCCACCAGTGAGGGGCAGGGGAACACTGAAGCTTTCTTT.

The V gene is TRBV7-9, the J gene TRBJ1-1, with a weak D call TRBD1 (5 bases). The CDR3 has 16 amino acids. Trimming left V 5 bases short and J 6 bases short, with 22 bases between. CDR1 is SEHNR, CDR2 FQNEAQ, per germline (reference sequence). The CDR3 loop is CASSHAGNYGLPEAFF. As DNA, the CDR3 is TGTGCCAGCAGCCATGCAGGGAATTATGGATTACCTGAAGCTTTCTTT.

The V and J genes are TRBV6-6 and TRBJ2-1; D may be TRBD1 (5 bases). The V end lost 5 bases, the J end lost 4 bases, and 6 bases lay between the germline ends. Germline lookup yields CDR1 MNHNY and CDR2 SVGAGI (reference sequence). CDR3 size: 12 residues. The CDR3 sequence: CASSGHYNEQFF. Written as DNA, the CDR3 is TGTGCCAGCAGTGGACATTACAATGAGCAGTTCTTC.

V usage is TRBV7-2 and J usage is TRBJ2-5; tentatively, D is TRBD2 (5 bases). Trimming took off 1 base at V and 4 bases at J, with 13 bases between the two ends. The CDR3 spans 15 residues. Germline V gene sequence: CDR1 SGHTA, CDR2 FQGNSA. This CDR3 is CASSLVRNRGETQYF. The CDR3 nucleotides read TGTGCCAGCAGCTTAGTCAGGAACCGGGGAGAGACCCAGTACTTC. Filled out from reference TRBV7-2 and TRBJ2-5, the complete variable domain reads GAGVSQSPSNKVTEKGKDVELRCDPISGHTALYWYRQSLGQGLEFLIYFQGNSAPDKSGLPSDRFSAERTGGSVSTLTIQRTQQEDSAVYLCASSLVRNRGETQYFGPGTRLLVL.

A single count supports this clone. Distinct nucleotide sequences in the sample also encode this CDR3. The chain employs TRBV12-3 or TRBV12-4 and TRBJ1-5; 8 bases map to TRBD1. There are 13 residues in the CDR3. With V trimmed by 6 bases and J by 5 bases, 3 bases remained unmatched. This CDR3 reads CASSLQGDQPQHF. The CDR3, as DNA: TGTGCCAGCAGCCTACAGGGGGATCAGCCCCAGCATTTT.